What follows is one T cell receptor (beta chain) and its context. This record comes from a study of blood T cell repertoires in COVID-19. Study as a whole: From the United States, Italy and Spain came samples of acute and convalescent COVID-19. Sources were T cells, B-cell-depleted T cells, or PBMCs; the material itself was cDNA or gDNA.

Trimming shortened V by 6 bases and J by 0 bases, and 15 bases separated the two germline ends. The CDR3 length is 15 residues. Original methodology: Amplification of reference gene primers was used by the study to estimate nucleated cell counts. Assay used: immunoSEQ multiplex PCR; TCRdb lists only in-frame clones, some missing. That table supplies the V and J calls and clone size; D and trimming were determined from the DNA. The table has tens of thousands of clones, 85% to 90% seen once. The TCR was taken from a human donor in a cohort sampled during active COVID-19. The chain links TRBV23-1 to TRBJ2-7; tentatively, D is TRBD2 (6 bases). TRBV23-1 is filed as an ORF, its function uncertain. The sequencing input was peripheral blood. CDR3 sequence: CASRPVGLHSYEQYV. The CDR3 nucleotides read TGCGCCAGCAGGCCTGTGGGACTGCACTCCTACGAGCAGTACGTC.